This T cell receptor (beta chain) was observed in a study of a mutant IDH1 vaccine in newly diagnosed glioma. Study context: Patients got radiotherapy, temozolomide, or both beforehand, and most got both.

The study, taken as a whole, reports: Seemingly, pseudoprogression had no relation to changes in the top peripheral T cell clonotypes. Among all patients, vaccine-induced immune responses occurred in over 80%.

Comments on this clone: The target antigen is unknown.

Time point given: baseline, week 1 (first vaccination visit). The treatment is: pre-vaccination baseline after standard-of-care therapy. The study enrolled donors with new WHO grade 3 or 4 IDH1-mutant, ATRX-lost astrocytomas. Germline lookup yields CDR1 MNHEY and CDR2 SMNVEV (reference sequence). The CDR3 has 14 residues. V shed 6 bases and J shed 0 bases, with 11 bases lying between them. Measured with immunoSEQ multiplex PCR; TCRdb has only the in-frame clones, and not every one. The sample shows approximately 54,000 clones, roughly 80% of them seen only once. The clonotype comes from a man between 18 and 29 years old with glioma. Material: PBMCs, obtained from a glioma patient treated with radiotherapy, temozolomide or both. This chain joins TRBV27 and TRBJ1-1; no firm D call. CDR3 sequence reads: CASSPLLLNTEAFF. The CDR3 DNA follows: TGTGCCAGCAGCCCTTTACTCCTGAACACTGAAGCTTTCTTT.